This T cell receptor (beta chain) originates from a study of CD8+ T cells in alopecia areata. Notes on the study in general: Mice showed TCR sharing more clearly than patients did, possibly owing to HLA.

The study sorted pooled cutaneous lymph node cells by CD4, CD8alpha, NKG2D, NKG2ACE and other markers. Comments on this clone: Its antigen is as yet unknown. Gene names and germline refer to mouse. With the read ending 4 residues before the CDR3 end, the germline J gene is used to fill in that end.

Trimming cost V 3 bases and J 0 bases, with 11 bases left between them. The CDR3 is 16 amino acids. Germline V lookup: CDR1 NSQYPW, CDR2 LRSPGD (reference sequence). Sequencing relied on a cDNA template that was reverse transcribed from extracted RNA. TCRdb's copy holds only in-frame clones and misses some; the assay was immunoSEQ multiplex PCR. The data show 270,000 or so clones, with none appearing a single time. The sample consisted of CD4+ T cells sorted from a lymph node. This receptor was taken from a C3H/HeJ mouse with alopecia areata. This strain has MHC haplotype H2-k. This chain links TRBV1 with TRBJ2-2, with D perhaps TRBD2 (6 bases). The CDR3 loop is CTCSAPWGANTGQLYF. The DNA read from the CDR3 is TGCACCTGCAGTGCCCCCTGGGGAGCAAACACCGGG.